This TCR beta chain was retrieved from a study of T-cell memory formation after mild COVID-19. This CDR3 contains 13 residues. Trimming pared 2 bases from V and 3 bases from J, leaving 6 bases between. The germline gives CDR1 SGHDN, CDR2 FVKESK. Each CDR3 protein is one row after TCRdb ran MiXCR on the 5' RACE reads. Among about 410,000 distinct CDR3 sequences, approximately 18% were seen once, and the ten largest hold 20% to 25%. In its sample, this clonotype was seen a few times. The sequence was collected from a man in his late teens or twenties who had mild COVID-19 (a few samples of this study predate the infection). Cell type and time point are not known. V usage is TRBV14 and J usage is TRBJ2-3; D unclear. The sequenced material came from PBMCs or a T cell subset sorted from them (not recorded which). As DNA, the CDR3 is TGTGCCAGCAGCCAAATTTTGACAGATACGCAGTATTTT. Protein product: CASSQILTDTQYF.